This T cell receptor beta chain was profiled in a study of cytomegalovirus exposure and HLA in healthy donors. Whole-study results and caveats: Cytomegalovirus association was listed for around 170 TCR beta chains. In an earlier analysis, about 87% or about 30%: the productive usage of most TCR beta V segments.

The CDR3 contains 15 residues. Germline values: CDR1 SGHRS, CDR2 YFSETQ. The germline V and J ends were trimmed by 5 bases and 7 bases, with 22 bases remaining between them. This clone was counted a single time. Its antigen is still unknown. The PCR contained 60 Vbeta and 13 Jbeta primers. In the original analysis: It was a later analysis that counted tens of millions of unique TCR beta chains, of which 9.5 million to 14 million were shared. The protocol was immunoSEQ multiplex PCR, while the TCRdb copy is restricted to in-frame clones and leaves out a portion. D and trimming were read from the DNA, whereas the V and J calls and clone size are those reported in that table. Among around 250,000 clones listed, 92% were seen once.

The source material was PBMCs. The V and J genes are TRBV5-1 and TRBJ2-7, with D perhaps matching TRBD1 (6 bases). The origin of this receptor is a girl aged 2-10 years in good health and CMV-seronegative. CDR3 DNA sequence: TGCGCCAGCAGTCGCCCCGGAACAGGGCCGGGGGAGCAGTACTTC. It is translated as CASSRPGTGPGEQYF.